The sequence of this T cell receptor (beta chain) was determined in a study of identical twins. The study's findings and limits: Excess low generation probability was seen in twin-shared out-of-frame alpha sequences. Conclusions relied on cross-sectional statistical analysis, not following the same donors. Within cord blood, abundant beta clonotypes carried fewer insertions, but memory repertoires showed no such trend.

Germline values: CDR1 SQVTM, CDR2 ANQGSEA. Unmatched junction bases numbered 10, after V lost 4 bases and J lost 6 bases. The CDR3 is made up of 15 amino acids. Template switching introduced a universal primer site, and the cDNA bore unique molecular identifiers. TCRdb ran MiXCR on the 5' RACE reads and lists one entry per CDR3 protein. The table has approximately 260,000 distinct CDR3 sequences, 11% to 15% seen once. This clonotype was recorded at least ten times. The antigen is undetermined. The sample was memory (CD45RO+) T cells sorted from blood. The sequence derives from a woman aged 18-29 years in good health. The chain combines TRBV29-1 with TRBJ2-2, with TRBD1 identical over 8 bases. The CDR3 spells CSVVRGDRGAGELFF. CDR3 DNA sequence: TGCAGCGTTGTAAGGGGCGACAGGGGAGCCGGGGAGCTGTTTTTT.